These T cell receptor beta chains were read from a single sample in a study of CD8+ T cells in alopecia areata. Some clones are missing from TCRdb's copy, which holds only in-frame ones; the method was immunoSEQ multiplex PCR. Here the sample spans approximately 43,000 clones, under 70% being singletons. The sample here was CD8+ T cells sorted from blood, taken at week 4, from a patient treated with tofacitinib. The receptors were gathered from a human donor with alopecia areata. CDR3s include the opening cysteine and the closing phenylalanine or tryptophan. A D gene is named only where the DNA matches it firmly. Clone size is stated in some rows and not others, as once, few, many or a class when expanded.

CDR3: CSVGHPEAFF
DNA: TGCAGCGTTGGACATCCTGAAGCTTTCTTT
V: TRBV29-1
size: .
D: .
J: TRBJ1-1

CDR3: CASSVIAGVTDTQYF
DNA: TGCGCCAGCAGTGTAATAGCGGGGGTCACAGATACGCAGTATTTT
V: TRBV10-2
size: .
D: TRBD2
J: TRBJ2-3

CDR3: CASSADTSPGDTQYF
DNA: TGTGCCAGCAGCGCGGACACCTCCCCTGGGGATACGCAGTATTTT
V: TRBV9
size: .
D: .
J: TRBJ2-3

CDR3: CASDPGSVSYEQYF
DNA: TGTGCCTCGGACCCCGGGTCCGTCTCCTACGAGCAGTACTTC
V: TRBV2
size: .
D: .
J: TRBJ2-7

CDR3: CASSLERGASTDTQYF
DNA: TGCGCCAGCAGCTTGGAAAGGGGAGCTAGCACAGATACGCAGTATTTT
V: TRBV5-1
size: .
D: .
J: TRBJ2-3

CDR3: CSVDAQIEAFF
DNA: TGCAGCGTTGACGCCCAGATTGAAGCTTTCTTT
V: TRBV29-1
size: .
D: .
J: TRBJ1-1

CDR3: CASSGLAVYNEQFF
DNA: TGTGCCAGTAGTGGACTAGCGGTCTACAATGAGCAGTTCTTC
V: TRBV19
size: .
D: TRBD2
J: TRBJ2-1

CDR3: CASSQAGGQIFSGANVLTF
DNA: TGCGCCAGCAGCCAAGCGGGGGGACAGATCTTCTCTGGGGCCAACGTCCTGACTTTC
V: TRBV4-3
size: .
D: .
J: TRBJ2-6

CDR3: CASTPAVGIGQPQHF
DNA: TGTGCCAGTACCCCAGCGGTCGGGATAGGGCAGCCCCAGCATTTT
V: TRBV19
size: .
D: .
J: TRBJ1-5

CDR3: CATSKGATDTQYF
DNA: TGTGCCACCTCGAAGGGGGCCACAGATACGCAGTATTTT
V: TRBV2
size: .
D: TRBD1
J: TRBJ2-3

CDR3: CAWSGETQYF
DNA: TGTGCCTGGAGTGGTGAGACCCAGTACTTC
V: TRBV30
size: .
D: .
J: TRBJ2-5

CDR3: CASSLGRDEKLFF
DNA: TGTGCCAGCAGCTTAGGGCGAGACGAAAAACTGTTTTTT
V: TRBV7-8
size: .
D: .
J: TRBJ1-4

CDR3: CAWTQGGLTEAFF
DNA: TGTGCCTGGACCCAGGGGGGTCTGACTGAAGCTTTCTTT
V: TRBV30
size: .
D: TRBD1
J: TRBJ1-1

CDR3: CSVVQGGHNEQFF
DNA: TGCAGCGTTGTTCAGGGGGGGCATAATGAGCAGTTCTTC
V: TRBV29-1
size: .
D: .
J: TRBJ2-1

CDR3: CSVAGTGDSYEQYF
DNA: TGCAGCGTTGCCGGGACAGGGGACTCCTACGAGCAGTACTTC
V: TRBV29-1
size: .
D: TRBD1
J: TRBJ2-7

CDR3: CASSESGGTYEQYF
DNA: TGCGCCAGCAGCGAGTCCGGGGGAACCTACGAGCAGTACTTC
V: TRBV4-3
size: .
D: .
J: TRBJ2-7

CDR3: CASSLMQGAGTEAFF
DNA: TGTGCCAGCAGTTTAATGCAGGGGGCCGGGACTGAAGCTTTCTTT
V: TRBV27
size: .
D: TRBD1
J: TRBJ1-1

CDR3: CASSPAQGARFNEQFF
DNA: TGTGCCAGCAGCCCAGCACAGGGGGCAAGGTTCAATGAGCAGTTCTTC
V: TRBV7-3
size: .
D: TRBD1
J: TRBJ2-1

CDR3: CASSEVGTGEDYGYTF
DNA: TGTGCCAGCAGTGAAGTTGGGACAGGGGAGGACTATGGCTACACCTTC
V: TRBV2
size: .
D: TRBD1
J: TRBJ1-2

CDR3: CAWRLNIVFGELFF
DNA: TGTGCCTGGAGGCTCAACATTGTCTTCGGGGAGCTGTTTTTT
V: TRBV30
size: .
D: .
J: TRBJ2-2

CDR3: CASSLMRGDEQYF
DNA: TGTGCCAGCAGTTTAATGCGGGGGGACGAGCAGTACTTC
V: TRBV27
size: .
D: TRBD2
J: TRBJ2-7

CDR3: CASSQDEGSNYGYTF
DNA: TGCGCCAGCAGCCAAGATGAGGGGAGTAACTATGGCTACACCTTC
V: TRBV4-1
size: .
D: .
J: TRBJ1-2

CDR3: CAWSSGAGRDQPQHF
DNA: TGTGCCTGGAGTTCAGGGGCCGGGCGGGATCAGCCCCAGCATTTT
V: TRBV30
size: .
D: .
J: TRBJ1-5

CDR3: CASSQAGFGSPGEQYF
DNA: TGTGCCAGCAGCCAAGCTGGTTTTGGCAGCCCGGGCGAGCAGTACTTC
V: TRBV16
size: few
D: .
J: TRBJ2-7

CDR3: CASSQTGDPPGEQFF
DNA: TGTGCCAGCAGCCAGACAGGGGATCCTCCAGGGGAGCAGTTCTTC
V: TRBV13
size: .
D: TRBD1
J: TRBJ2-1

CDR3: CAISTAGTELPYEQYF
DNA: TGTGCCATCAGTACAGCCGGGACAGAATTACCCTACGAGCAGTACTTC
V: TRBV10-3
size: few
D: TRBD1
J: TRBJ2-7

CDR3: CSVVGGQGSGANVLTF
DNA: TGCAGCGTTGTGGGCGGGCAGGGCTCTGGGGCCAACGTCCTGACTTTC
V: TRBV29-1
size: .
D: .
J: TRBJ2-6